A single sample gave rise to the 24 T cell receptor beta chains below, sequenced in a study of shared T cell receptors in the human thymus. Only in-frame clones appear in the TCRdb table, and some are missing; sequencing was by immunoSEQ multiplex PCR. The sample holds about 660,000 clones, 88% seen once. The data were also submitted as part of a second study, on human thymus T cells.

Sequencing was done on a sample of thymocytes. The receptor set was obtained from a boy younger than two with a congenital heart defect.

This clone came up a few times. Here the CDR3 DNA reads TGTGCCTGGAGTGACGGGGGAGCGGAGACCCAGTACTTC. This translates into CAWSDGGAETQYF. This sequence joins TRBV30 and TRBJ2-5; TRBD2 is a possible D gene (6 bases). The CDR3 runs to 13 residues. V lost 1 base and J lost 5, with 11 bases in between. CDR1 is GTSNPN and CDR2 is SVGIG in the germline V gene (reference sequence).

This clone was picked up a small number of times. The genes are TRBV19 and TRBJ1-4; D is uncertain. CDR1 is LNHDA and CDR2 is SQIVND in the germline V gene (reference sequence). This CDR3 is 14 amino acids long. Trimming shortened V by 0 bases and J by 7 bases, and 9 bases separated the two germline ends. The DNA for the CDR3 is TGTGCCAGTAGTATAGAACTCCGCGGTGAAAAACTGTTTTTT. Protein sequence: CASSIELRGEKLFF.

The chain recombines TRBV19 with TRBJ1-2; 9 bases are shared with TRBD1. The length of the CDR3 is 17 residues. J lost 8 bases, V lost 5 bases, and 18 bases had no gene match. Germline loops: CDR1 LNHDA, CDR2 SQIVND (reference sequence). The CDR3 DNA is TGTGCCAGTAGTGTTAAAGAAACCAAGGGGACAGGGAGCGGCTACACCTTC. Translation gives CASSVKETKGTGSGYTF.

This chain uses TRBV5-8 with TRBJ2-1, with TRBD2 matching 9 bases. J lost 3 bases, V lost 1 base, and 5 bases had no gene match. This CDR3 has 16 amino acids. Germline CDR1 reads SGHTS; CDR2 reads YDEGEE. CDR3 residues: CASSLRLADSYNEQFF. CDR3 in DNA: TGTGCCAGCAGCTTGAGACTAGCGGACAGCTACAATGAGCAGTTCTTC.

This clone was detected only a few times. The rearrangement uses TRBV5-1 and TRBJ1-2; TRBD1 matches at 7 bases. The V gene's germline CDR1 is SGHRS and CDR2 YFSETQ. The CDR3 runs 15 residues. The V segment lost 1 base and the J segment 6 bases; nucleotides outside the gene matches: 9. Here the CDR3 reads CASSLTTGEADGYTF. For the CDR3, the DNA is TGCGCCAGCAGCTTGACCACAGGGGAGGCAGATGGCTACACCTTC.

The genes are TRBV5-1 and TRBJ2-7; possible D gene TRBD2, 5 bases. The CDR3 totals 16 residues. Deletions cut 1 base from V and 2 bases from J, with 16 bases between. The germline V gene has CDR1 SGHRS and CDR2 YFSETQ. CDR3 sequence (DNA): TGCGCCAGCAGCTTGCCGGAACTAGTAAAACCCTACGAGCAGTACTTC. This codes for CASSLPELVKPYEQYF.

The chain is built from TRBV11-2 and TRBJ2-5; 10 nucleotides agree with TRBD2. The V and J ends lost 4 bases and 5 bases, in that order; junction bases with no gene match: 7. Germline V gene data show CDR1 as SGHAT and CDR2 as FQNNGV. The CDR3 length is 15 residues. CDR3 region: CASSSAGGPSETQYF. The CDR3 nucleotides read TGTGCCAGCAGCTCAGCGGGAGGGCCCTCCGAGACCCAGTACTTC.

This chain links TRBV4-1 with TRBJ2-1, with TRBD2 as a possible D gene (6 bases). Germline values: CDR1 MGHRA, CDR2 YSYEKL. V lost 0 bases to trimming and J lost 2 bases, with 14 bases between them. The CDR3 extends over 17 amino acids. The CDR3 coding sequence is TGCGCCAGCAGCCAAGAGTTAGGAGGGCCACCCTACAATGAGCAGTTCTTC. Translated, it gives CASSQELGGPPYNEQFF.

The CDR3 is CASGLVAGGGEKLFF. The CDR3 DNA is TGTGCTAGTGGTTTGGTGGCAGGGGGCGGTGAAAAACTGTTTTTT. The chain uses TRBV12-5 and TRBJ1-4; 8 positions agree with TRBD1. V was pared by 0 bases and J by 7 bases, with 4 bases of the junction left unmatched. Germline CDR1 reads LGHNT; CDR2 reads FRNRAP. This CDR3 has 15 amino acids.

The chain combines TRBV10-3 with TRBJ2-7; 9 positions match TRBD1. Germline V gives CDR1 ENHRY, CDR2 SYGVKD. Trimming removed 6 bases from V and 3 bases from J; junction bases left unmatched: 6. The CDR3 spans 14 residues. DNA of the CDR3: TGTGCCATCAGAGACCGGGACAGGGACTACGAGCAGTACTTC. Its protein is CAIRDRDRDYEQYF.

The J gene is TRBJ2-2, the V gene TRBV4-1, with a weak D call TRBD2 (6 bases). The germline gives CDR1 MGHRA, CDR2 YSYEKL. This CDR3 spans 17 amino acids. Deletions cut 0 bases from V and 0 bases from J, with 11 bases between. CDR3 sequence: CASSQDPGSANTGELFF. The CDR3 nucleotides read TGCGCCAGCAGCCAAGATCCCGGGAGTGCGAACACCGGGGAGCTGTTTTTT.

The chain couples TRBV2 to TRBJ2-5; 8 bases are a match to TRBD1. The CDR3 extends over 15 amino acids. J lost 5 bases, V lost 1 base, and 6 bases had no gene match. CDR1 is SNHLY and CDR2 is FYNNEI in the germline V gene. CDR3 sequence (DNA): TGTGCCAGCAGTGAAGAGTGGACAGGGCATGAGACCCAGTACTTC. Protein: CASSEEWTGHETQYF.

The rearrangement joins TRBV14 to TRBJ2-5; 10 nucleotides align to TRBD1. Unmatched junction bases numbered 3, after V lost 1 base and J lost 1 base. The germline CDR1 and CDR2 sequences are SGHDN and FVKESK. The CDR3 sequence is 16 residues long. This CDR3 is CASSQVRTGGQETQYF. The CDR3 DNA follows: TGTGCCAGCAGCCAAGTTCGGACAGGGGGCCAAGAGACCCAGTACTTC.

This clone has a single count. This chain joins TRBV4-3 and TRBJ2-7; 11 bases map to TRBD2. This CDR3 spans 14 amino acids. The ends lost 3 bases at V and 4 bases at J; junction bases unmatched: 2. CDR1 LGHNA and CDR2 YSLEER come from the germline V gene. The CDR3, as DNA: TGCGCCAGCAGCCACTTAGCGGGAGGGTACGAGCAGTACTTC. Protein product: CASSHLAGGYEQYF.

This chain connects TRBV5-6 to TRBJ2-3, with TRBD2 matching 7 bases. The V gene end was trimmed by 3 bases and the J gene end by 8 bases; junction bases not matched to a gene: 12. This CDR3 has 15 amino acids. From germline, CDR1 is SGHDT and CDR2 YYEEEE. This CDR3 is CASSSTSARAGTQYF. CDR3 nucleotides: TGTGCCAGCAGCTCCACTAGCGCACGGGCAGGTACGCAGTATTTT.

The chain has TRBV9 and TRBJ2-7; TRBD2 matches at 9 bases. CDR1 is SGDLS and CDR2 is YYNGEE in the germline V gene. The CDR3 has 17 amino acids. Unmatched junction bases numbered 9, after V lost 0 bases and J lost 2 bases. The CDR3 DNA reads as TGTGCCAGCAGCGTAGCTACGGGAGCGGGAGGACCCTACGAGCAGTACTTC. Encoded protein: CASSVATGAGGPYEQYF.

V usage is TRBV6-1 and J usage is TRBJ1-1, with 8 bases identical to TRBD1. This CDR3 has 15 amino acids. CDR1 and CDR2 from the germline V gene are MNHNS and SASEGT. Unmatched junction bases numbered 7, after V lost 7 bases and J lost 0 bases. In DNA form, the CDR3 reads TGTGCCAGCACACAGGGGGAGGAGATGAACACTGAAGCTTTCTTT. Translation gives CASTQGEEMNTEAFF.

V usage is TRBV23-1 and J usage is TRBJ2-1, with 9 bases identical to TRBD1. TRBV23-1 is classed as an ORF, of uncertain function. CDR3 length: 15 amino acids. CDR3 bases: TGCGCAGACGACCCAACCGGGACAGGGCCAAATGAGCAGTTCTTC. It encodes CADDPTGTGPNEQFF.

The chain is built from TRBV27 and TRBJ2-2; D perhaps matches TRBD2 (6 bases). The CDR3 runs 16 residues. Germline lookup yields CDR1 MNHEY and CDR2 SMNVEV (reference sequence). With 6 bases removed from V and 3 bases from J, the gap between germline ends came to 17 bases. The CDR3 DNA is TGTGCCAGCAGCCCCCCGAGGAGGGGCGACACCGGGGAGCTGTTTTTT. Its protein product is CASSPPRRGDTGELFF.

The CDR3 DNA sequence: TGTGCCAGCAGTTACTCGAGATTATCACTTCAAGAGACCCAGTACTTC. It encodes CASSYSRLSLQETQYF. The chain uses TRBV6-5 and TRBJ2-5; D is unresolved. The CDR3 extends over 16 amino acids. Trimming stripped 0 bases from V and 2 bases from J, with 13 bases between. Germline values: CDR1 MNHEY, CDR2 SVGAGI.

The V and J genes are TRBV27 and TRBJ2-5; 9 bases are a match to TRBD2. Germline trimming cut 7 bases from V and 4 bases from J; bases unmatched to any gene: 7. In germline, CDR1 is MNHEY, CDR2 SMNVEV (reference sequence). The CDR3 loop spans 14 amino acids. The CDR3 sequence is CASKSGRLGETQYF. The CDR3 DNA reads TGTGCCAGCAAAAGCGGGAGGTTAGGAGAGACCCAGTACTTC.

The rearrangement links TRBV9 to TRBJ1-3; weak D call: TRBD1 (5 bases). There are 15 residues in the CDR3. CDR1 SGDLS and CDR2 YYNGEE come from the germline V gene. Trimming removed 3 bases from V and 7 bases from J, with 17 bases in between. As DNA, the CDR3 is TGTGCCAGCAGCGGCCAGGGCCCGCTTGGGAACACCATATATTTT. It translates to CASSGQGPLGNTIYF.

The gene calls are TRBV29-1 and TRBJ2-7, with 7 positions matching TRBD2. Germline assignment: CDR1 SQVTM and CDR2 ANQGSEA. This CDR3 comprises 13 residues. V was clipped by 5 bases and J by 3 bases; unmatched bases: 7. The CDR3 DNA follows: TGCAGCGTTACTGGGGGGGAAATCTACGAGCAGTACTTC. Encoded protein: CSVTGGEIYEQYF.

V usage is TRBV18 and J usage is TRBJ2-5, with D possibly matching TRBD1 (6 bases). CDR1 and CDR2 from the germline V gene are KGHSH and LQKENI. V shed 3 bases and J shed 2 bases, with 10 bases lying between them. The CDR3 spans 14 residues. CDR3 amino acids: CASSPSGTQETQYF. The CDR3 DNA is TGTGCCAGCTCACCCTCCGGGACACAAGAGACCCAGTACTTC.